Presented here are 31 T cell receptor delta chains from one specimen sequenced in a study of gamma-delta chains in newborns, infants, children. TCRdb fed the reads to CATT. The data hold 2,500 to 3,500 delta-chain clones, with less than 4% observed a single time. The sample taken for sequencing was blood. These receptors came from a child who was a newborn, infant or young child, either healthy, febrile or measles-vaccinated (not recorded which).

This clone was detected a few times. Translating this DNA gives a protein that differs at residue 17 from the TCRdb one, which belongs to a much larger clone; a read error is likely, and the protein shown is this translation. The chain employs TRDV2 and TRDJ3; the match to TRDD3 covers 11 bases. Germline CDR1 reads GEAIGNYY; CDR2 reads EKD. The CDR3 contains 19 residues. CDR3 sequence (DNA): TGTGCCTGTGACAGTGGGGGATACGCAAGCTCCTGGGACACCCGACAGACGTTTTTC. Protein sequence: CACDSGGYASSWDTRQTFF.

This clone was observed a handful of times. This may be a read error, as it is one base from a much larger clone. This CDR3 is also generated by other DNA sequences in the sample. The chain links TRDV2 to TRDJ3; 13 bases align to TRDD3. Trimming cost V 3 bases and J 0 bases; bases outside gene matches: 7. The CDR3 contains 20 residues. Germline V CDR1 and CDR2: GEAIGNYY, EKD. The CDR3 nucleotides read TGTGCCTGTGACCCATTACTGGGGGATACGTACTCCTGGGACACCCGACAGATGTTTTTC. Translation: CACDPLLGDTYSWDTRQMFF.

This clone was counted between two and nine times. A much larger clonotype is one base distant, so this may be a read error. The chain has TRDV2 and TRDJ3; a possible D gene is TRDD3 (6 bases). The CDR3 length is 18 residues. Germline assignment: CDR1 GEAIGNYY and CDR2 EKD. CDR3 sequence (DNA): TGTGCCTGTGACACCGCTGGGGCCAGCTCCTGGGACGCCCGACAGATGTTTTTC. Translated: CACDTAGASSWDARQMFF.

This clone was seen a handful of times. The TCRdb protein comes from a much larger clone and disagrees with this DNA's translation at residue 12, likely due to a read error; the protein given here is derived from the DNA. The chain combines TRDV2 with TRDJ3; D may be TRDD3 (6 bases). Germline assignment: CDR1 GEAIGNYY and CDR2 EKD. The CDR3 has 18 residues. The CDR3 sequence is CACDTLLESSWGTRQMFF. The CDR3 DNA reads as TGTGCCTGTGACACCCTGCTGGAGAGCTCCTGGGGCACCCGACAGATGTTTTTC.

About this clone itself: A read error may be the cause here, since a much bigger clone is one base away. Distinct nucleotide sequences in the sample also encode this CDR3. This sequence joins TRDV2 and TRDJ3, with D hard to call. The CDR3 loop spans 18 amino acids. Germline CDR1 and CDR2: GEAIGNYY and EKD. CDR3 residues: CACDRVLERSWDTRQMFF. The CDR3, as DNA: TGTGCCTGCGACAGAGTTCTGGAACGCTCCTGGGACACCCGACAGATGTTTTTC.

This clone was seen more than once but under ten times. A far larger clone is one base from this, pointing to a likely read error. Distinct nucleotide sequences in the sample also encode this CDR3. The rearrangement uses TRDV2 and TRDJ2, with 11 nucleotides matching TRDD3. CDR3 size: 19 residues. Germline values: CDR1 GEAIGNYY, CDR2 EKD. CDR3 residues: CACDTDLLGDKFLTAQLFF. CDR3 in DNA: TGTGCCTGCGACACCGATTTACTGGGGGATAAATTTTTGACAGCACAACTCTTCTTT.

This clone was seen a few times. Only one base separates this from a far larger clonotype, so it likely reflects a read error. Other DNA sequences within the sample encode an identical CDR3. This chain links TRDV2 with TRDJ2, with a possible D match to TRDD3 (5 bases). Trimming took 0 bases from V and 2 from J, leaving 6 bases between them. Germline CDR1 reads GEAIGNYY; CDR2 reads EKD. The CDR3 consists of 14 residues. The CDR3 reads CACDTGDLTAQLFF. The CDR3 nucleotides read TGTGCCTGTGACACCGGGGACTTGACAGCACAACTCTTCTTT.

In its sample, this clone is large. The same CDR3 is also encoded by other DNA sequences in this sample. The chain links TRDV2 to TRDJ3; 11 positions agree with TRDD3. This CDR3 spans 18 amino acids. With 2 bases clipped from V and 0 bases from J, the junction kept 2 bases outside the gene matches. CDR1 GEAIGNYY and CDR2 EKD come from the germline V gene. CDR3 coding DNA: TGTGCCTGTGACATACTGGGGGATAGCTCCTGGGACACCCGACAGATGTTTTTC. Its protein product is CACDILGDSSWDTRQMFF.

This clone has only a few counts. TCRdb lists the protein of a much larger clone for this DNA, which differs at residue 15, so this is likely a read error; the protein given here is translated from the DNA itself. The chain couples TRDV2 to TRDJ2; the D is unclear. The germline CDR1 and CDR2 sequences are GEAIGNYY and EKD. The length of the CDR3 is 17 residues. CDR3: CACDPVRGPALTAQPFF. In nucleotides, the CDR3 is TGTGCCTGTGACCCGGTGCGGGGTCCGGCTTTGACAGCACAACCCTTCTTT.

Comments on this clone: A much larger clone is a single base away; this may be a read error. This same CDR3 is encoded by further DNA sequences in the sample. The rearrangement uses TRDV2 and TRDJ3, with no clear D. V lost 0 bases and J lost 0, with 14 bases in between. Germline V lookup: CDR1 GEAIGNYY, CDR2 EKD. CDR3 size: 19 residues. DNA for the CDR3: TGTGCCTGTGACACCGTGGGAGATGGGAGCTCCTGGGACACCCGACAGATGTTTTTC. Translating it yields CACDTVGDGSSWDTRQMFF.

A remark on this clone: It may be a read error: a sequence one base away is much more abundant. This chain uses TRDV2 with TRDJ3; 10 bases map to TRDD3. The CDR3 sequence is 20 residues long. The germline V gene encodes CDR1 GEAIGNYY and CDR2 EKD. This CDR3 is CACNTVWGIKSSWDTRQMFF. CDR3 in DNA: TGTGCCTGTAACACCGTCTGGGGGATAAAGAGCTCCTGGGACACCCGACAGATGTTTTTC.

As for this clone: Only one base separates this from a far larger clonotype, so it likely reflects a read error. This sequence joins TRDV2 and TRDJ3; 9 bases are a match to TRDD3. TCRdb lists no J gene, so it was determined here by aligning the DNA to germline. CDR1 GEAIGNYY and CDR2 EKD come from the germline V gene. The CDR3 spans 21 residues. The CDR3 here is CACDTVKRWGINSWDTRQMFF. CDR3 coding DNA: TGCGCCTGTGACACCGTGAAGAGGTGGGGGATAAACTCCTGGGACACCCGACAGATGTTTTTC.

This clone is deemed large. The sample has other DNA sequences that encode this CDR3 too. This chain joins TRDV2 and TRDJ3; 9 nucleotides line up with TRDD3. The V and J ends lost 1 base and 4 bases, in that order; junction bases with no gene match: 1. CDR1 GEAIGNYY and CDR2 EKD come from the germline V gene. CDR3 length equals 16 residues. The CDR3 sequence is CACDTGGYWDTRQMFF. The CDR3 nucleotides are TGTGCCTGTGACACTGGGGGATATTGGGACACCCGACAGATGTTTTTC.

The table lists this clone with a few counts. The mismatch at residue 11 between this DNA's translation and the TCRdb protein of a much larger clone likely reflects a read error; the protein shown is translated from the DNA. The chain combines TRDV2 with TRDJ3; 10 bases are a match to TRDD3. Germline CDR1 reads GEAIGNYY; CDR2 reads EKD. The CDR3 has 18 amino acids. CDR3 protein: CACDTGGYLSRDTRQMFF. The CDR3 DNA follows: TGTGCCTGTGACACTGGGGGATACCTCTCCCGGGACACCCGACAGATGTTTTTC.

Notes on this clone: The TCRdb protein, from a much larger clone, departs from this DNA's translation at residue 12, likely by read error; the protein shown derives from the DNA. This chain connects TRDV2 to TRDJ3, with 10 bases aligning to TRDD3. The CDR3 has 17 residues. Looked up from germline, CDR1 is GEAIGNYY and CDR2 is EKD. The CDR3 is CACDSTGGSWDARQMFF. In nucleotides, the CDR3 is TGTGCCTGTGACAGTACTGGGGGATCCTGGGACGCCCGACAGATGTTTTTC.

In this sample, this clone turned up a few times. A far larger clone is one base from this, pointing to a likely read error. Additional DNA sequences in this sample encode the identical CDR3. V is TRDV2 and J is TRDJ3; 11 positions agree with TRDD3. CDR3 length equals 16 residues. CDR1 GEAIGNYY and CDR2 EKD come from the germline V gene. The CDR3 coding sequence is TGTGCTTGTGACACTGGGGGATATTGGGACACCCGACAGATGTTTTTC. Its translation is CACDTGGYWDTRQMFF.

This clone has a single count. A far larger clone is only one base removed, so a read error is likely. This CDR3 is also generated by other DNA sequences in the sample. This chain joins TRDV2 and TRDJ3; 9 nucleotides line up with TRDD3. No J gene is reported in TCRdb; it was inferred here by comparing the DNA with germline. Germline CDR1 reads GEAIGNYY; CDR2 reads EKD. The CDR3 contains 20 residues. The J segment lost 0 bases and the V segment lost 0 bases, leaving 8 bases of the junction unmatched. The CDR3 DNA follows: TGTGCCTGTGACACCATGGTACTGGGGGAGAGCTCCTGGGACACCCGACAGATGTTTTTC. This encodes CACDTMVLGESSWDTRQMFF.

As concerns this clone: Relative to the germline gene, one junction end is altered; a read error may explain this. The CDR3 protein is CACDTGGCGSWNTRQMFF. The DNA for the CDR3 is TGTGCCTGTGACACTGGGGGATGCGGCTCCTGGAACACCCGACAGATGTTTTTC. The rearrangement links TRDV2 to TRDJ3, with 8 bases lining up with TRDD3. Germline V gives CDR1 GEAIGNYY, CDR2 EKD. The CDR3 loop spans 18 amino acids.

This clone was seen more than once but under ten times. A much larger clonotype is one base distant, so this may be a read error. The chain carries TRDV2 and TRDJ3; 12 nucleotides match TRDD3. The J segment lost 2 bases and the V segment lost 3 bases, leaving 10 bases of the junction unmatched. The germline V gene has CDR1 GEAIGNYY and CDR2 EKD. The CDR3 runs 20 residues. This CDR3 is CACDATGGYPSPWDTRQMFF. The CDR3 region has the DNA TGTGCCTGTGACGCTACTGGGGGATACCCTAGCCCCTGGGACACCCGACAGATGTTTTTC.

This clone was picked up a small number of times. TCRdb attributes to this sequence the protein of a much larger clone, which differs from the DNA translation at residue 9; a read error is likely, and the protein displayed is translated from the DNA. The V call is TRDV2, the J call TRDJ1, with D maybe TRDD3 (6 bases). The V gene's germline CDR1 is GEAIGNYY and CDR2 EKD. This CDR3 has 15 residues. The V and J ends lost 1 base and 1 base respectively, with 12 bases between them. As DNA, the CDR3 is TGTGCCTGTGACACGGTGGGGGTGTGCACCGATAAACTCATCTTT. Translation: CACDTVGVCTDKLIF.

This clone was seen a few times. One base away lies a much larger clone, so this may be a sequencing read error. Distinct nucleotide sequences in the sample also encode this CDR3. The chain is built from TRDV2 and TRDJ3; D remains ambiguous. Per the germline V gene, CDR1 is GEAIGNYY and CDR2 is EKD. The V and J ends lost 3 bases and 2 bases respectively, with 13 bases between them. This CDR3 has 17 residues. The CDR3 is CACDAVKKTWDTRQMFF. The CDR3 nucleotides are TGTGCCTGTGACGCCGTGAAAAAGACCTGGGACACCCGACAGATGTTTTTC.

In this sample, this clone is medium-sized (0.01 to 0.1%). The chain uses TRDV2 and TRDJ3, with TRDD3 matching 8 bases. The V and J ends lost 0 bases and 0 bases, in that order; junction bases with no gene match: 3. The CDR3 length is 18 residues. Per the germline V gene, CDR1 is GEAIGNYY and CDR2 is EKD. For the CDR3, the DNA is TGTGCCTGTGACACCTGGGGGATGAGCTCCTGGGACACCCGACAGATGTTTTTC. Its translation is CACDTWGMSSWDTRQMFF.

With respect to this clone: This clone may be a read error of a much larger clone one base away. Other DNA sequences from this sample encode an identical CDR3 as well. The chain recombines TRDV2 with TRDJ3; D perhaps matches TRDD3 (6 bases). Looked up from germline, CDR1 is GEAIGNYY and CDR2 is EKD. CDR3 size: 19 residues. Trimming cost V 4 bases and J 3 bases, with 21 bases left between them. Here the CDR3 reads CACDPVGDTRSWDTRQMFF. As DNA, the CDR3 is TGTGCCTGTGATCCGGTGGGTGATACGAGAAGCTGGGACACCCGACAGATGTTTTTC.

As to this clone: The protein given by TCRdb reflects a much larger clone and differs at residue 4 from this DNA's translation, likely from a read error; the protein shown is the DNA's translation. The J gene is TRDJ3, the V gene TRDV2; the match to TRDD3 covers 9 bases. The ends lost 5 bases at V and 2 bases at J; junction bases unmatched: 12. Germline V gives CDR1 GEAIGNYY, CDR2 EKD. The CDR3 has 19 amino acids. CDR3 DNA sequence: TGTGCCTGTGTCCCTGTTATACTGGGGGACACCTGGGACACCCGACAGATGTTTTTC. Translating gives CACVPVILGDTWDTRQMFF.

In this sample, this clone turned up a few times. It is likely a read error: a sequence one base away is far more abundant. The rearrangement uses TRDV2 and TRDJ3, with TRDD3 matching 10 bases. The CDR3 is 19 residues long. Germline V gene lookup returns CDR1 GEAIGNYY and CDR2 EKD. J lost 0 bases, V lost 0 bases, and 4 bases had no gene match. DNA for the CDR3: TGTGCCTGTGACACCCGGGGGATACGCAGCTCCTGGGACACCCGACAGATGTTTTTC. The encoded protein is CACDTRGIRSSWDTRQMFF.

In the case of this clone: Since a far larger clone is one base different, this is likely a read error. The chain uses TRDV2 and TRDJ1, with TRDD3 matching over 8 bases. Germline V gene data show CDR1 as GEAIGNYY and CDR2 as EKD. The CDR3 contains 17 residues. With 0 bases clipped from V and 4 bases from J, the junction kept 12 bases outside the gene matches. The CDR3 bases are TGTGCCTGTGACACCGTCGGCTACTGGGGGGTACGCGATAAACTCATCTTT. This sequence encodes CACDTVGYWGVRDKLIF.

Regarding this clone: TCRdb shows a much larger clone's protein in place of this DNA's translation, and the two differ at residue 8, likely through a read error; the protein shown is translated from the DNA. The chain is built from TRDV2 and TRDJ3; the D gene is possibly TRDD3 (6 bases). Germline loops: CDR1 GEAIGNYY, CDR2 EKD. The CDR3 totals 18 residues. Trimming removed 1 base from V and 2 bases from J, with 14 bases in between. The CDR3 protein is CACDTMGAKTWDTRQMFF. Here the CDR3 DNA reads TGTGCCTGTGACACTATGGGGGCTAAAACCTGGGACACCCGACAGATGTTTTTC.

This clone was found a few times. A read error likely explains this, since a far larger clone differs by one base. The chain joins TRDV2 to TRDJ3, with 11 bases that match TRDD3. From germline, CDR1 is GEAIGNYY and CDR2 EKD. This CDR3 is 18 amino acids long. CDR3 amino acids: CAYDTVLGDTWDTRQMFF. CDR3 nucleotides: TGTGCCTATGACACCGTACTGGGGGATACCTGGGACACCCGACAGATGTTTTTC.

This clone qualifies as medium-sized. The identical CDR3 is also encoded by other nucleotide sequences in the sample. The chain has TRDV2 and TRDJ3; TRDD3 aligns across 9 bases. The CDR3 is 18 residues long. V gave up 0 bases and J gave up 2 bases; unmatched junction bases: 4. From germline, CDR1 is GEAIGNYY and CDR2 EKD. This CDR3 is CACDTWGIGAWDTRQMFF. The CDR3 coding sequence is TGTGCCTGTGACACCTGGGGGATAGGGGCCTGGGACACCCGACAGATGTTTTTC.

This clone was seen more than once but under ten times. A read error is the likely source, as a far larger clone sits one nucleotide away. The same CDR3 can be traced to other DNA sequences in this sample. The chain recombines TRDV2 with TRDJ3; 9 nucleotides line up with TRDD3. CDR1 is GEAIGNYY and CDR2 is EKD in the germline V gene. This CDR3 comprises 18 residues. The CDR3 here is CACDILGESSWDTRQMFF. CDR3 DNA sequence: TGTGCCTGCGACATACTGGGGGAGAGCTCCTGGGACACCCGACAGATGTTTTTC.

In the case of this clone: This sequence is one base from a far larger clone and is likely a read error. Other DNA sequences in the same sample also yield this CDR3. The rearrangement uses TRDV2 and TRDJ3; 9 bases are shared with TRDD3. The CDR3 is made up of 20 amino acids. CDR1 is GEAIGNYY, CDR2 EKD, per germline. In DNA form, the CDR3 reads TGTGCCTGCGACACCCCATCTTACTGGGGGAACCCCTGGGACACCCGACAGATGTTTTTC. Protein: CACDTPSYWGNPWDTRQMFF.